This T cell receptor beta chain was obtained from a study of T-cell memory formation after mild COVID-19 (dated by TCRdb to about 2021). For context, the study as a whole: TCR sequence clusters from the two donors were largely donor specific. Two young, previously healthy adult volunteers, one female and one male, were included in the cohort. T-cell clones expanding and contracting after mild COVID-19 in a couple of donors were tracked by longitudinal TCRalpha and TCRbeta repertoire sequencing.

Broad study findings and their caveats: Contracting CD4+ clones appeared mostly in the CM and EM memory subsets, whereas CD8+ clones were enriched in EMRA. Balanced CD4/CD8 phenotypes were observed for clones contracting from day 15 to 85, whereas a bias towards CD4+ was observed for a second wave of clones expanding from day 15 to 37. SARS-CoV-2 specificity of the second-wave clones peaking on day 37 was not confirmed. The study included only a couple of mild cases, and larger cohorts that include severe cases with pre-infection samples were judged to be necessary. Some responding clones were found in pre-infection memory, which suggests that pre-existing cross-reactive memory T cells took part in the SARS-CoV-2 response.

This clonotype turned up a few times. It has no known antigen specificity. Within one base of it there is no much larger clone, and no base qualities were kept. Ficoll-Paque density gradient centrifugation was used to isolate PBMCs. The CDR3 measures 13 amino acids from cysteine to phenylalanine. CDR3 DNA only is kept here, 39 bases in frame from base 1. CDR1 is given as SQVTM and CDR2 as ANQGSEA, both from the germline V gene. V drops 7 bases and J drops 7 bases, leaving 20 bases in between. Sequencing was performed on an Illumina NovaSeq 6000. TCRalpha and TCRbeta cDNA libraries were constructed by 5'RACE with constant-segment primers, with sample barcodes and unique molecular identifiers being introduced. Trizol reagent was used to extract RNA from every sample. Amplification of the libraries took two PCR steps, and the second step added a second sample barcode plus Illumina TruSeq adapters. Sequencing of libraries was performed on an Illumina NovaSeq with 2 x 150 bp paired-end reads. Regarding the original processing steps: Reads were demultiplexed and collapsed into UMI-guided consensus sequences with migec v1.2.7. Using mixcr v2.1.11, UMI consensuses were aligned to TRA and TRB V and J templates and then assembled into clonotypes. Expanded or contracted clonotypes were those called significant by both edgeR and NoisET, with noise models trained on biological replicates. For edgeR calls, a false discovery rate-adjusted p below 0.01 and a log2 fold-change threshold of 1 were applied. As an exploratory analysis of dynamics, max-normalized trajectories of the 1000 most abundant clonotypes were examined with PCA combined with hierarchical clustering. Each responding clone was given a CD4 or CD8 phenotype based on the CD4+ and CD8+ repertoires, which had been sequenced separately. TCRdb reprocessed the public reads (quality trimming at Q25 with fastp, clone calling with MiXCR) and kept in-frame beta chains. CDR3 protein sequences are deduplicated, and each keeps its most common genes and DNA. In this record, the V and J calls reflect TCRdb's handling and not the investigators' own analysis. The sample data list around 450,000 distinct CDR3 sequences, and 15% to 20% of these were observed just once. Around 8% of the sample lies in the top ten.

The V gene is TRBV29-1 and the J gene is TRBJ2-7; the D segment cannot be called with confidence. This sequence was found in an adult woman who had mild COVID-19 (a few samples of this study predate the infection). The sample titles of this study are shuffled in the database, so cell type and time point are left out; the donor was told from shared clones. Sequencing was carried out using PBMCs or a T cell subset sorted from them (not recorded which). CDR3 sequence: CSASYSFRSEQYF. The DNA is TGCAGCGCATCATACAGTTTCAGGAGTGAGCAGTACTTC.